This TCR beta chain was captured by sequencing in a study of regulatory T cells in long-lasting Graves disease. This clonotype was observed a handful of times. Described time point: persistent/refractory GD, antithyroid drugs over 5 years with positive TRAb. The authors made the TCR library using RNA they extracted from PBMCs. CDR3-region Arm-PCR and iRepertoire HTBI primers produced the TCR beta libraries. TCRdb redid the calling of the multiplex PCR reads with MiXCR, one entry per CDR3 protein. This table holds over 250,000 distinct CDR3 sequences, roughly a fifth found once. The V end lost 2 bases, the J end lost 5 bases, and 11 bases lay between the germline ends. CDR1 is SGHVS, CDR2 FQNEAQ, per germline. The CDR3 sequence is 14 residues long.

The clonotype comes from a female donor with Graves disease. This specimen was peripheral blood mononuclear cells (PBMCs), taken when the disease was refractory, from a patient treated with antithyroid drugs. The chain combines TRBV7-8 with TRBJ2-3; D not certain. The CDR3 DNA is TGTGCCAGCAGCTTACAGGAAGGAGAAGATACGCAGTATTTT. Protein: CASSLQEGEDTQYF.